This is a list of T cell receptor beta chains from one sample in a study of PD-1 blockade in mismatch repair-deficient tumors. The assay was immunoSEQ multiplex PCR, and TCRdb's table has in-frame clones only and misses some. The data hold about 20,000 clones, with almost 85% observed a single time. Material: peripheral blood, obtained 2 weeks after starting pembrolizumab. Receptor source: an adult with mismatch repair-deficient cancer. The CDR3 runs from the conserved cysteine through the conserved F or W. Each record gives: CDR3 protein, CDR3 DNA, V gene, D gene, clone size, CDR3 length, J gene. A D gene is named only where the DNA matches it firmly. The size field is filled for only some rows; it gives once, few, many or a size class.

CASSSSGNEKLFF	TGTGCCAGCAGCTCGTCAGGGAACGAAAAACTGTTTTTT	TRBV7-9	-	-	13	TRBJ1-4
CASSDGQGAHEQFF	TGTGCCAGCAGTGACGGACAGGGGGCGCATGAGCAGTTCTTC	TRBV6-4	TRBD1	-	14	TRBJ2-1
CASSTMAGALEQYF	TGTGCCAGCAGTACGATGGCGGGAGCTCTCGAGCAGTACTTC	TRBV6-1	TRBD2	-	14	TRBJ2-7
CASTRGNQPQHF	TGTGCCAGCACTAGGGGCAATCAGCCCCAGCATTTT	TRBV6-6	-	-	12	TRBJ1-5
CASSIESGAKTQYF	TGTGCCAGTAGTATAGAATCAGGGGCCAAGACCCAGTACTTC	TRBV19	-	once	14	TRBJ2-5
CASSSARAFYEQYF	TGTGCCAGCAGCTCGGCCCGAGCATTCTACGAGCAGTACTTC	TRBV28	-	-	14	TRBJ2-7
CASSLSTGGTDTQYF	TGCGCCAGCAGCTTAAGTACAGGGGGCACAGATACGCAGTATTTT	TRBV5-1	TRBD1	-	15	TRBJ2-3
CASSDSPNTEAFF	TGCGCCAGCAGCGATTCCCCGAACACTGAAGCTTTCTTT	TRBV5-1	-	-	13	TRBJ1-1
CASSKSHSSGRFQETQYF	TGTGCCAGCAGCAAATCCCATTCCAGCGGGAGGTTTCAAGAGACCCAGTACTTC	TRBV21-1	-	-	18	TRBJ2-5
CASSPGTVNTGELFF	TGTGCCAGCTCACCGGGGACAGTAAACACCGGGGAGCTGTTTTTT	TRBV18	TRBD1	-	15	TRBJ2-2
CASSQARQGTLSGNTIYF	TGCGCCAGCAGCCAAGCACGTCAGGGCACCCTCTCTGGAAACACCATATATTTT	TRBV4-1	-	-	18	TRBJ1-3
CASSLGGRDTGELFF	TGTGCCAGCAGCTTAGGAGGGCGAGACACCGGGGAGCTGTTTTTT	TRBV7-2	-	-	15	TRBJ2-2
CASRGAGELFF	TGCGCCAGCCGGGGGGCCGGGGAGCTGTTTTTT	TRBV10-1	TRBD2	once	11	TRBJ2-2
CASSVTQGGAYEQYF	TGTGCCAGTAGTGTAACACAGGGAGGTGCCTACGAGCAGTACTTC	TRBV19	-	-	15	TRBJ2-7
CASSFDRPIEQYF	TGTGCCAGCAGCTTTGACAGGCCAATCGAGCAGTACTTC	TRBV7-8	-	-	13	TRBJ2-7
CAWNRKQGNTIYF	TGTGCCTGGAATCGGAAACAAGGAAACACCATATATTTT	TRBV30	-	-	13	TRBJ1-3
CASSNLAGPINTGELFF	TGTGCCAGCAGCAATCTTGCGGGGCCGATAAACACCGGGGAGCTGTTTTTT	TRBV9	-	-	17	TRBJ2-2
CASSFWLTSGTDTQYF	TGCGCCAGCAGCTTTTGGCTTACTAGCGGCACAGATACGCAGTATTTT	TRBV5-1	TRBD2	-	16	TRBJ2-3
CASRGLRQGAYEQYF	TGTGCCAGCAGAGGCCTCCGACAGGGGGCCTACGAGCAGTACTTC	TRBV6-1	TRBD1	-	15	TRBJ2-7
CASSFSGRGFNEKLFF	TGCGCCAGCAGCTTTTCCGGGAGGGGCTTTAATGAAAAACTGTTTTTT	TRBV5-1	-	-	16	TRBJ1-4
CSVAGTRSYEQYF	TGCAGCGTGGCCGGGACCCGCTCCTACGAGCAGTACTTC	TRBV29-1	-	-	13	TRBJ2-7
CASRIGRAGGRNEQFF	TGTGCCAGCAGAATAGGAAGGGCGGGAGGACGGAATGAGCAGTTCTTC	TRBV28	TRBD2	-	16	TRBJ2-1
CASSAGGTQYF	TGTGCCAGCAGCGCAGGTGGGACCCAGTACTTC	TRBV9	-	-	11	TRBJ2-5
CATSSRAGENTIYF	TGTGCCACCTCGTCCAGGGCTGGTGAAAACACCATATATTTT	TRBV19	-	-	14	TRBJ1-3
CASSPERVQYF	TGTGCCAGCTCACCGGAGCGAGTGCAGTACTTC	TRBV18	-	-	11	TRBJ2-7
CASSTTGTHHNEQFF	TGTGCCAGCAGTACTACCGGGACCCACCACAATGAGCAGTTCTTC	TRBV28	-	-	15	TRBJ2-1
CASSYSGQNYEQYF	TGTGCCAGCAGTTACTCAGGCCAGAACTACGAGCAGTACTTC	TRBV6-6	-	-	14	TRBJ2-7
CAWSERGLGYGYTF	TGTGCCTGGAGTGAAAGGGGGCTTGGCTATGGCTACACCTTC	TRBV30	TRBD1	once	14	TRBJ1-2
CASSCPLMDRLGSQPQHF	TGTGCCAGCAGCTGCCCACTAATGGACAGGCTCGGTTCGCAGCCCCAGCATTTT	TRBV7-9	TRBD1	few	18	TRBJ1-5
CASSLGRGGRAVYNEQFF	TGTGCCAGCAGCTTAGGACGGGGCGGGAGGGCCGTTTACAATGAGCAGTTCTTC	TRBV11-2	TRBD2	-	18	TRBJ2-1
CASSAPGTGNHEQYF	TGTGCCAGCAGCGCGCCCGGGACAGGGAATCACGAGCAGTACTTC	TRBV9	TRBD1	-	15	TRBJ2-7
CASSLETSGNTGELFF	TGCGCCAGCAGCTTGGAAACTAGCGGGAACACCGGGGAGCTGTTTTTT	TRBV5-1	TRBD2	few	16	TRBJ2-2
CASSSLGFSGANVLTF	TGTGCCAGTAGTTCTCTGGGGTTCTCCGGGGCCAACGTCCTGACTTTC	TRBV19	-	-	16	TRBJ2-6
CASSPGIKGEAFF	TGTGCCAGCTCACCAGGGATAAAGGGTGAAGCTTTCTTT	TRBV18	-	-	13	TRBJ1-1
CASRTGGREQYF	TGTGCCAGCAGAACAGGGGGCCGAGAGCAGTACTTC	TRBV28	TRBD1	once	12	TRBJ2-7
CASSSYSRGRLHYEQYF	TGTGCCAGCAGCTCCTACAGCCGGGGCAGGCTTCACTACGAGCAGTACTTC	TRBV11-2	-	once	17	TRBJ2-7
CASSDNMNTEAFF	TGTGCCAGCAGTGACAACATGAACACTGAAGCTTTCTTT	TRBV6-1	-	-	13	TRBJ1-1
CASSTGISGANVLTF	TGTGCCAGTAGTACAGGAATATCTGGGGCCAACGTCCTGACTTTC	TRBV19	-	-	15	TRBJ2-6
CASSFDPRNEQYF	TGTGCCAGCAGTTTCGACCCTCGGAACGAGCAGTACTTC	TRBV28	-	-	13	TRBJ2-7
CASSVGDYNEQFF	TGTGCCAGCAGTGTAGGAGACTACAATGAGCAGTTCTTC	TRBV6-4	-	few	13	TRBJ2-1
CASSLGDSGTSSYEQYF	TGTGCCAGCAGCTTGGGGGATAGCGGGACAAGCTCCTACGAGCAGTACTTC	TRBV5-5	TRBD2	-	17	TRBJ2-7
CASSFSRAGTRGNNEQFF	TGTGCCAGCAGTTTCTCAAGGGCCGGGACTAGAGGGAACAATGAGCAGTTCTTC	TRBV28	TRBD2	-	18	TRBJ2-1
CASSILGGLNYGYTF	TGTGCCAGCAGCATCCTAGGGGGGCTGAACTATGGCTACACCTTC	TRBV11-2	-	-	15	TRBJ1-2
CASSSFTKRSGNTIYF	TGTGCCAGCAGCTCCTTTACGAAAAGAAGTGGAAACACCATATATTTT	TRBV28	-	-	16	TRBJ1-3
CASSLGPGNYGYTF	TGTGCCAGCAGCTTAGGGCCGGGTAACTATGGCTACACCTTC	TRBV7-9	-	-	14	TRBJ1-2
CASRGDGELFF	TGTGCCAGTAGGGGAGACGGGGAGCTGTTTTTT	TRBV2	-	-	11	TRBJ2-2
CSVVQGGGMNTGELFF	TGCAGCGTTGTGCAAGGGGGAGGGATGAACACCGGGGAGCTGTTTTTT	TRBV29-1	-	-	16	TRBJ2-2
CASRITWGSRNTGELFF	TGTGCCAGCAGGATAACTTGGGGGAGCCGAAACACCGGGGAGCTGTTTTTT	TRBV11-2	-	once	17	TRBJ2-2
CAWMTDPGNTIYF	TGTGCCTGGATGACAGACCCTGGAAACACCATATATTTT	TRBV30	-	-	13	TRBJ1-3
CASSSGLAGGADTQYF	TGTGCCAGCAGTTCGGGACTAGCGGGAGGTGCAGATACGCAGTATTTT	TRBV28	TRBD2	few	16	TRBJ2-3
CASSTGGQNIQYF	TGCGCCAGCAGCACTGGAGGGCAAAACATTCAGTACTTC	TRBV5-1	-	once	13	TRBJ2-4
CASSEDRIHSPLHF	TGCGCCAGCAGTGAGGACAGGATACATTCACCCCTCCACTTT	TRBV10-1	-	-	14	TRBJ1-6
CASSQRTDVYNEQFF	TGCGCCAGCAGCCAAAGGACAGACGTCTACAATGAGCAGTTCTTC	TRBV4-1	-	-	15	TRBJ2-1
CASSWTLQGSDTIYF	TGTGCCAGCAGCTGGACGCTACAGGGATCGGACACCATATATTTT	TRBV5-3	-	-	15	TRBJ1-3
CASSLGPISNTGELFF	TGTGCCAGCAGCTTGGGGCCCATCTCGAACACCGGGGAGCTGTTTTTT	TRBV7-2	-	once	16	TRBJ2-2
CASSLVADFSYEQYF	TGTGCCAGCAGCTTGGTGGCAGATTTCTCCTACGAGCAGTACTTC	TRBV5-5	-	-	15	TRBJ2-7
CASSAANTGELFF	TGTGCCAGCAGCGCGGCGAACACCGGGGAGCTGTTTTTT	TRBV7-9	-	-	13	TRBJ2-2
CASSFGTSYGYTF	TGTGCCAGCAGCTTCGGGACAAGCTATGGCTACACCTTC	TRBV11-2	-	few	13	TRBJ1-2
CASSQDLTGQPQHF	TGCGCCAGCAGCCAAGATCTGACGGGGCAGCCCCAGCATTTT	TRBV4-1	-	-	14	TRBJ1-5
CASSLYGSYSGTEAFF	TGCGCCAGCAGCTTGTACGGATCCTACTCGGGGACTGAAGCTTTCTTT	TRBV5-1	-	few	16	TRBJ1-1